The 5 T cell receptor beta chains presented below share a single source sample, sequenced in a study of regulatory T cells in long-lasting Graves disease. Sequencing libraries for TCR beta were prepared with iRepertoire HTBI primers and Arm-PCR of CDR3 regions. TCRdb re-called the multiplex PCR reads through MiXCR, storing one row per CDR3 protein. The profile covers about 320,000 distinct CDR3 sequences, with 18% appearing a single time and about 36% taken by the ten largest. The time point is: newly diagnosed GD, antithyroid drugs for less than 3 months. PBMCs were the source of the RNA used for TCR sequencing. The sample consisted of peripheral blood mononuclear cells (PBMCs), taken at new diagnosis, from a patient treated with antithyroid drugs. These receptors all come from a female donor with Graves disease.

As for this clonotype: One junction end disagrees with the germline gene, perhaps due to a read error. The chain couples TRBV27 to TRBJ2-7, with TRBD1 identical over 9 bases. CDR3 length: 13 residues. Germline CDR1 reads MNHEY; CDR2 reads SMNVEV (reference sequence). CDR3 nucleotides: TGTGCCGGCAGTTTATCGAAGAGCACAGGGGGCCAGTTC. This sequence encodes CAGSLSKSTGGQF.

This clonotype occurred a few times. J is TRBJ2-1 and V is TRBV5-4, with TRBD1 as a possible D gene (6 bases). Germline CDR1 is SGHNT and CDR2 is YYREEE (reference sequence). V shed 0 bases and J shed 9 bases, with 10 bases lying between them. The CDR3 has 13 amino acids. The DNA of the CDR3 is TGTGCCAGCAGCTTGGAACCGGACAGTGAGCAGTTCTTC. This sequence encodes CASSLEPDSEQFF. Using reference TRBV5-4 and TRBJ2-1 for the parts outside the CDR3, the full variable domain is ETGVTQSPTHLIKTRGQQVTLRCSSQSGHNTVSWYQQALGQGPQFIFQYYREEENGRGNFPPRFSGLQFPNYSSELNVNALELDDSALYLCASSLEPDSEQFFGPGTRLTVL.

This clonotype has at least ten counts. The CDR3 spells CASRGTGGLENIQYF. The CDR3 nucleotides read TGTGCCAGCAGGGGGACAGGGGGCTTAGAAAACATTCAGTACTTC. J is TRBJ2-4 and V is TRBV27, with 12 bases that match TRBD1. Looked up from germline, CDR1 is MNHEY and CDR2 is SMNVEV (reference sequence). The CDR3 sequence is 15 residues long. V was pared by 6 bases and J by 5 bases, with 5 bases of the junction left unmatched.

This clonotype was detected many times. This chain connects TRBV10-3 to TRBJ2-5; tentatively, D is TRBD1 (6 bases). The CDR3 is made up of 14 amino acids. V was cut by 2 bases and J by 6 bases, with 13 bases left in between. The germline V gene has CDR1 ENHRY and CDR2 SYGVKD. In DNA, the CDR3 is TGTGCCATCAGTGAGCCCACCCAGGGGAAGACCCAGTACTTC. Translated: CAISEPTQGKTQYF.

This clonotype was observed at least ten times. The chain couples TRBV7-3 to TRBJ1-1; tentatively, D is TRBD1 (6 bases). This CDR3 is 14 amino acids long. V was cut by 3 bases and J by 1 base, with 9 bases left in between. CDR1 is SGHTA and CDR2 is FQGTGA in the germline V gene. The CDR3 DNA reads TGTGCCAGCAGCTTGGGCAGGGGGAACACTGAAGCTTTCTTT. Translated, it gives CASSLGRGNTEAFF. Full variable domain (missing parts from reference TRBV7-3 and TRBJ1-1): GAGVSQTPSNKVTEKGKYVELRCDPISGHTALYWYRQSLGQGPEFLIYFQGTGAADDSGLPNDRFFAVRPEGSVSTLKIQRTERGDSAVYLCASSLGRGNTEAFFGQGTRLTVV.